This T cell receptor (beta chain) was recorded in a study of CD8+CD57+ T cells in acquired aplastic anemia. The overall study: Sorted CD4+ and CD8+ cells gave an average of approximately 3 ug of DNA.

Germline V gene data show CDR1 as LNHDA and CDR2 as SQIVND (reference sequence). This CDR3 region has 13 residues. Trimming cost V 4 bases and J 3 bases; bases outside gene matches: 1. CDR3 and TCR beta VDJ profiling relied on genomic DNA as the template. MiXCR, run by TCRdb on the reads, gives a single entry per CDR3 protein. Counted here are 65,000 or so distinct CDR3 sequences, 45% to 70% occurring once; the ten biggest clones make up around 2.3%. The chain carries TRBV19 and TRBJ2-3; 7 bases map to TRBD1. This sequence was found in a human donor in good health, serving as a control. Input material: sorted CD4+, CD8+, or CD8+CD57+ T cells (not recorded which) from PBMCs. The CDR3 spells CASSTQGTDTQYF. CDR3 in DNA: TGTGCCAGTAGTACACAGGGGACAGATACGCAGTATTTT.